This T cell receptor (beta chain) appears in the sequencing data of a study of post-analysis software for immune sequencing data. Across the whole study: Secondary progressive, relapsing-remitting and progressive-relapsing multiple sclerosis were among the included disease courses.

Every TCR beta cDNA library bore unique molecular identifiers. TCRdb re-derived calls from the PCR reads in MiXCR, one entry per CDR3 protein. The table has around 500,000 distinct CDR3 sequences, around a third seen once. Study-wide results and limits: F measure showed strong co-clustering of same-batch samples. About five TRBV segments appeared more often in patients than in controls, and TRBV5-6, TRBV5-1 and TRBV20-1 were among these.

A remark on this clonotype: Its antigen is as yet unknown. Its ends do not fully match the called genes, so a read error is possible.

Germline lookup yields CDR1 SGHAT and CDR2 FQNNGV. The length of the CDR3 is 14 residues. Sequencing used blood. V and J are TRBV11-2 and TRBJ2-4; 10 nucleotides line up with TRBD2. The receptor was isolated from a girl aged 2 to 17 with multiple sclerosis. The CDR3 DNA is TGTGCCAGCAGCTTAGGCCTAGCGGGGGAGGGCCAGTACTTT. Translating gives CASSLGLAGEGQYF.